This T cell receptor (beta chain) was identified during a study of blood T cell repertoires in COVID-19. The wider study: Specimens from acute and convalescent COVID-19 originated in the United States, Italy and Spain. Sample material is recorded as cDNA or gDNA derived from T cells, B-cell-depleted T cells, or PBMCs.

The CDR3 is made up of 14 amino acids. V was pared by 0 bases and J by 9 bases, with 14 bases between. The germline CDR1 and CDR2 sequences are SGHRS and YFSETQ. Under the authors' procedure: Nucleated cell number was recorded as an estimate derived from reference gene primer amplification. Generated by immunoSEQ multiplex PCR, the TCRdb table keeps only in-frame clones and is missing some. That table supplies the V and J calls and clone size; D and trimming were determined from the DNA. The table lists about 300,000 clones, 70% to 90% of them singletons. The rearrangement uses TRBV5-1 and TRBJ2-3; D is perhaps TRBD2 (6 bases). The origin of this receptor is a man between 18 and 35 years old who had recovered from COVID-19. Specimen: peripheral blood. CDR3 DNA sequence: TGCGCCAGCAGCTTGGGCTCGGTTGGGGGGACGCAGTATTTT. Translation: CASSLGSVGGTQYF. Filled out from reference TRBV5-1 and TRBJ2-3, the complete variable domain reads KAGVTQTPRYLIKTRGQQVTLSCSPISGHRSVSWYQQTPGQGLQFLFEYFSETQRNKGNFPGRFSGRQFSNSRSEMNVSTLELGDSALYLCASSLGSVGGTQYFGPGTRLTVL.